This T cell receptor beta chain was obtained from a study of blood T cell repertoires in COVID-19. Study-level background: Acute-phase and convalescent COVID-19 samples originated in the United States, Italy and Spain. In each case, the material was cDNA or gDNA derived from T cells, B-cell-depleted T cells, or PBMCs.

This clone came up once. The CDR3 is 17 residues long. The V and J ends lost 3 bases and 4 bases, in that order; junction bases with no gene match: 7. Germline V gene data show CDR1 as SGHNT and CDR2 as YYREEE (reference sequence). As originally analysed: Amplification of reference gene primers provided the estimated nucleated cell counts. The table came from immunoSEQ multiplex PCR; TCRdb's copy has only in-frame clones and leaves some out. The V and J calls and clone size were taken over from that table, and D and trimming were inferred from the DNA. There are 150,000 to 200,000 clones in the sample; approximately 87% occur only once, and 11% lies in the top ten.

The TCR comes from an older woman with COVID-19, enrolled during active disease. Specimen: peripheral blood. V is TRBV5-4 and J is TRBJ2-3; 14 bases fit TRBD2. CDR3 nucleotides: TGTGCCAGCAGCTCCGGGACTAGCGGGAGTAAAGCAGATACGCAGTATTTT. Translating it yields CASSSGTSGSKADTQYF.